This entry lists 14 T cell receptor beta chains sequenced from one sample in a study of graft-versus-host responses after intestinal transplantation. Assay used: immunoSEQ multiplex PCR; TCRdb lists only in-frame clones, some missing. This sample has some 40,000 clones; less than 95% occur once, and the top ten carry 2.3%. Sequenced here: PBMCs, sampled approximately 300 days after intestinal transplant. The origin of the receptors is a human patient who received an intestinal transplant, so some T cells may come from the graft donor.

DNA for the CDR3: TGTGCCAGCAGCCAAGCAGATACGCAGTATTTT. Translated: CASSQADTQYF. The chain has TRBV14 and TRBJ2-3; D is uncertain. Trimming removed 1 base from V and 4 bases from J, with 0 bases in between. CDR3 size: 11 residues. Germline values: CDR1 SGHDN, CDR2 FVKESK. The whole variable domain, filled in from reference TRBV14 and TRBJ2-3, reads EAGVTQFPSHSVIEKGQTVTLRCDPISGHDNLYWYRRVMGKEIKFLLHFVKESKQDESGMPNNRFLAERTGGTYSTLKVQPAELEDSGVYFCASSQADTQYFGPGTRLTVL.

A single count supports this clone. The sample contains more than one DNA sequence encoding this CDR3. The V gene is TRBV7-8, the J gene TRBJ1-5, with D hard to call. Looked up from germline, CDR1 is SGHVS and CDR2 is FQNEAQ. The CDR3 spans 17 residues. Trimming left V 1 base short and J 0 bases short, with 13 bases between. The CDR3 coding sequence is TGTGCCAGCAGCTTAGGGACGGCAATCCTTAGCAATCAGCCCCAGCATTTT. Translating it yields CASSLGTAILSNQPQHF.

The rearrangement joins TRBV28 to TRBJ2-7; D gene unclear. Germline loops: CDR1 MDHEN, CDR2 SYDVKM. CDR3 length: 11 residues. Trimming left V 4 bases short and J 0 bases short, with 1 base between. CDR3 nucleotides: TGTGCCAGCAGTTCCTCCTACGAGCAGTACTTC. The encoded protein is CASSSSYEQYF.

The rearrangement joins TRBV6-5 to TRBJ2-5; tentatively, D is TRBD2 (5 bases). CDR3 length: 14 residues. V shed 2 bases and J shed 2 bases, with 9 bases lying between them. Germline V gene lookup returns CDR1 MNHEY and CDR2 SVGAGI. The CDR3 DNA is TGTGCCAGCAGTTACGGTTGGAGGCAAGAGACCCAGTACTTC. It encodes CASSYGWRQETQYF.

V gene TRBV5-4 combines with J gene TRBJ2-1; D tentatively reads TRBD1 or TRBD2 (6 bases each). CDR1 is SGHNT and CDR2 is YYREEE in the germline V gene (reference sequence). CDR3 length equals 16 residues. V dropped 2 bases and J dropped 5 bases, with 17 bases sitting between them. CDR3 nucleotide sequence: TGTGCCAGCAGCTTTGGCGGGACACTGAATAACAATGAGCAGTTCTTC. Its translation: CASSFGGTLNNNEQFF.

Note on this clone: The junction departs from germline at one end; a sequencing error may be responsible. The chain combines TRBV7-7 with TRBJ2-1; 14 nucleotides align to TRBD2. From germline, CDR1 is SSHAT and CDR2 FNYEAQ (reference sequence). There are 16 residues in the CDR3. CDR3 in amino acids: CASSLGGLAGVGEQFF. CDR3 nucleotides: TGTGCTAGCAGCTTAGGGGGACTAGCGGGAGTAGGGGAGCAGTTCTTC.

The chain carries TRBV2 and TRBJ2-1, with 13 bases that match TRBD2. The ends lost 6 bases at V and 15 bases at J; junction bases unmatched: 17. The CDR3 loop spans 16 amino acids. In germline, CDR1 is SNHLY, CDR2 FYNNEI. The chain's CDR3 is CASRMRSGLAGVDSFF. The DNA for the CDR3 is TGTGCCAGCAGGATGCGGTCCGGACTAGCGGGAGTGGACTCGTTCTTC.

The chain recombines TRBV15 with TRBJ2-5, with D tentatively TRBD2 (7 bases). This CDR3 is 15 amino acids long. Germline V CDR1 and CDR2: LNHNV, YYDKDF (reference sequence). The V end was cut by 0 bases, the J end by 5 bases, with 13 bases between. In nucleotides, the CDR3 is TGTGCCACCAGCAGAGATTCGCGGGGGCTCGAGACCCAGTACTTC. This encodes CATSRDSRGLETQYF. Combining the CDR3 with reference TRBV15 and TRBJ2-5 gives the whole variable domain DAMVIQNPRYQVTQFGKPVTLSCSQTLNHNVMYWYQQKSSQAPKLLFHYYDKDFNNEADTPDNFQSRRPNTSFCFLDIRSPGLGDTAMYLCATSRDSRGLETQYFGPGTRLLVL.

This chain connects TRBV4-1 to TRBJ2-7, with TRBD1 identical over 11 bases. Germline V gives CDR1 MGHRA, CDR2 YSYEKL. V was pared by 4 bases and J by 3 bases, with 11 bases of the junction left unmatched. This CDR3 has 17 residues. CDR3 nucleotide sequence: TGCGCCAGCAGCCCGAACCGGTTAGGGACAGGGGGCTACGAGCAGTACTTC. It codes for CASSPNRLGTGGYEQYF.

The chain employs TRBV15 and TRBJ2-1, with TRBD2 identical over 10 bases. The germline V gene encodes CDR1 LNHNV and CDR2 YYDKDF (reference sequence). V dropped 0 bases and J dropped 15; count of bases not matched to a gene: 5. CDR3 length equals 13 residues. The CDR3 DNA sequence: TGTGCCACCAGCAGAGATGGAGCGGGAGGGGTGTTCTTC. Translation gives CATSRDGAGGVFF.

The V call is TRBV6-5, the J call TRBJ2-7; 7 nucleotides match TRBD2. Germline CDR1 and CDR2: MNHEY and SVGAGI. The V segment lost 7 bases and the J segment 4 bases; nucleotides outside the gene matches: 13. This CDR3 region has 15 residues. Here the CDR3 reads CASIGLKRGGYEQYF. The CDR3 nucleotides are TGTGCCAGCATAGGGCTCAAGCGGGGCGGGTACGAGCAGTACTTC.

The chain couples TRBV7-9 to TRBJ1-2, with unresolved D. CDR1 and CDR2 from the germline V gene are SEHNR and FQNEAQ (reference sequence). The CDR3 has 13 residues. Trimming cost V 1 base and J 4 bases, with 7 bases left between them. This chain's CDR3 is CASSLDGVYGYTF. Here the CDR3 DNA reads TGTGCCAGCAGCTTAGACGGAGTCTATGGCTACACCTTC.

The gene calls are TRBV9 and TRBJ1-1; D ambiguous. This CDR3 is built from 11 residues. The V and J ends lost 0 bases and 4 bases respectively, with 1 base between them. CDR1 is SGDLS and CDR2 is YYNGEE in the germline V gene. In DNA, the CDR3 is TGTGCCAGCAGCGTAGTCACTGAAGCTTTCTTT. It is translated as CASSVVTEAFF.

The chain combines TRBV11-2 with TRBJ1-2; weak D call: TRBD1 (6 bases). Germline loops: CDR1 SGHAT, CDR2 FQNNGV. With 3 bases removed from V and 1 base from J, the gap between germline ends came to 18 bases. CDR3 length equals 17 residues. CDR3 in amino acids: CASSFPRGGNFNYGYTF. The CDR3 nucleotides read TGTGCCAGCAGCTTCCCCCGAGGGGGAAACTTTAACTATGGCTACACCTTC.